Each of the 2 T cell receptor beta chains below was sequenced from the same sample in a study of early T cells in non-severe SARS-CoV-2 infection. TCRdb itself ran the 5' RACE reads through MiXCR, one entry per CDR3 protein. The data hold approximately 30,000 distinct CDR3 sequences, with roughly 7.1% observed a single time. This specimen consisted of whole blood, obtained at baseline. The receptors here all came from an adult who was a healthcare worker with PCR-confirmed SARS-CoV-2 infection or an uninfected control (not recorded which).

Many counts were recorded for this clonotype. The chain has TRBV5-1 and TRBJ2-7, with D tentatively TRBD2 (6 bases). Germline V gene lookup returns CDR1 SGHRS and CDR2 YFSETQ. The ends were cut back, 4 bases at V and 0 bases at J, with 14 bases in the middle. The CDR3 sequence is 15 residues long. For the CDR3, the DNA is TGCGCCAGCAGCCCACGGGACTCCTCCTCCTACGAGCAGTACTTC. Encoded protein: CASSPRDSSSYEQYF.

The sample holds many counts of this clonotype. This chain links TRBV25-1 with TRBJ1-4, with D maybe TRBD1 (6 bases). Germline V gene lookup returns CDR1 MGHDK and CDR2 SYGVNS. The CDR3 sequence is 14 residues long. The germline V and J ends were trimmed by 4 bases and 8 bases, with 14 bases remaining between them. The CDR3: CASSVSADREKLFF. In DNA form, the CDR3 reads TGTGCCAGCAGTGTATCTGCCGACAGGGAAAAACTGTTTTTT.